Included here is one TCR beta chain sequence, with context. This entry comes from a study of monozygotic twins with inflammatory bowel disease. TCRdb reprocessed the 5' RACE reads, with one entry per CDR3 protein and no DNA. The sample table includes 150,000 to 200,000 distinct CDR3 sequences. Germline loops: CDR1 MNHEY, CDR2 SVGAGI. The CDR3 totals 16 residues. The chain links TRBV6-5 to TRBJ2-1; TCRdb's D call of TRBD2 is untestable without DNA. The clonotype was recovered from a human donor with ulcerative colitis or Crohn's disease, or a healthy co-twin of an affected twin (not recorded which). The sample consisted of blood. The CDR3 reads CASSYTGLAVYNEQFF.